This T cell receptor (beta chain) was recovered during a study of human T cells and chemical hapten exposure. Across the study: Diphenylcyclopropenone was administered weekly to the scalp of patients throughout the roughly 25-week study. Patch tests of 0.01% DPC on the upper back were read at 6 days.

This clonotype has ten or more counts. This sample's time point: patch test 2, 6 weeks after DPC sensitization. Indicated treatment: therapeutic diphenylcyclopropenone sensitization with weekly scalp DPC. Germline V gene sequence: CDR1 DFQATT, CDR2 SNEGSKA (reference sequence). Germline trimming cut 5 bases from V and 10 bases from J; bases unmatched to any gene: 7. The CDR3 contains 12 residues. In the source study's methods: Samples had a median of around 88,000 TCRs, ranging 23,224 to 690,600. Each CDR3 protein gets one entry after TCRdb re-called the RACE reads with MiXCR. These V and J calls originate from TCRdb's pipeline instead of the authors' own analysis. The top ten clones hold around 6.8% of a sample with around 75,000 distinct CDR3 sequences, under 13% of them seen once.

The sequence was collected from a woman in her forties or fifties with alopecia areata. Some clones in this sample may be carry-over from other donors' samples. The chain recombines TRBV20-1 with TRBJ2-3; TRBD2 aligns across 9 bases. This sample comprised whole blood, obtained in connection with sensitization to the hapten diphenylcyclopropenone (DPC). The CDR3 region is CSALAGNRPQYF. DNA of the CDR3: TGCAGTGCTCTAGCGGGAAACCGCCCGCAGTATTTT.